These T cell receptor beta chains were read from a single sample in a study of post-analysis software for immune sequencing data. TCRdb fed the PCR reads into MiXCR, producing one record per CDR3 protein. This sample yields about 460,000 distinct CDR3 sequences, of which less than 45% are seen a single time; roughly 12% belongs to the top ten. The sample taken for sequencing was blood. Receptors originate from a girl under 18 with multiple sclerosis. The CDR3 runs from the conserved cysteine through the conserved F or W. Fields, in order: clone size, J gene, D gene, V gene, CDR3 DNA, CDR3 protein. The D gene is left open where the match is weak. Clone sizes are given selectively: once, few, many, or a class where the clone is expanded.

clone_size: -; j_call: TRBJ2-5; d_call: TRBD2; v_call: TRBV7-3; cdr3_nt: TGTGTCAGCAGCCAAGGGACTAGCGGGACAGAGACCCAGTACTTC; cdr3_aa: CVSSQGTSGTETQYF
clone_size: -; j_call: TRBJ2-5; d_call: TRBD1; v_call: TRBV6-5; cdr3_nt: TGTGCCAGCAGACCCACAGGGGCGGTGACCCAGTACTTC; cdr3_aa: CASRPTGAVTQYF
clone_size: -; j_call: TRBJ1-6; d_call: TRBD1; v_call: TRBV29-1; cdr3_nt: TGCAGCGTCGGAGGGGGCCGTAATTCACCCCCCCACTTT; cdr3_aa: CSVGGGRNSPPHF
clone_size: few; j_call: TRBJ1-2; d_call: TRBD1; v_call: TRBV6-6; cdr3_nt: TGTGCCAGCAGTTACGGGACAGCAATGGGGAACTATGGCTACACCTTC; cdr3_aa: CASSYGTAMGNYGYTF
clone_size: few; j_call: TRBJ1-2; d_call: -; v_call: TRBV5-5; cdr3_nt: TGTGCCAGCAGCCGGACAGAAGCTGCCGGCTACACCTTC; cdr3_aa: CASSRTEAAGYTF
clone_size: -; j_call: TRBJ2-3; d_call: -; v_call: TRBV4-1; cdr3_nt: TGCGCCAGCAGCCGAGGCTATACAGATACGCAGTATTTT; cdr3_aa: CASSRGYTDTQYF
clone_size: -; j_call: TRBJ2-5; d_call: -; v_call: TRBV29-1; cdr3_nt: TGCAGCGTCCACCGGGACACCCTCCAAGAGACCCAGTACTTC; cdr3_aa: CSVHRDTLQETQYF
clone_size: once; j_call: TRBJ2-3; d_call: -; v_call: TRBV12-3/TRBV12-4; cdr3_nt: TGTGCCAGCAGTCCCCGGGCGGCCCCTTCTAGCACAGATACGCAGTATTTT; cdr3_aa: CASSPRAAPSSTDTQYF
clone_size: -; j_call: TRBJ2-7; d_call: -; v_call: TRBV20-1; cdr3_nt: TGCAGTGCTCGCCGGGAGCAGTACTTC; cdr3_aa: CSARREQYF
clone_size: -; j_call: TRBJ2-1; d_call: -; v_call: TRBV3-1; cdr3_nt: TGTGCCAACAGCCCATCCGAGGCAGTCTACAATGAGCAGTTCTTC; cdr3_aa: CANSPSEAVYNEQFF
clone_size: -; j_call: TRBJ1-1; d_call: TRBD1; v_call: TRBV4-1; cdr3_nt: TGCGCCAGCAGCCAAGGACAGGGGTTGAACACTGAAGCTTTCTTT; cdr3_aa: CASSQGQGLNTEAFF
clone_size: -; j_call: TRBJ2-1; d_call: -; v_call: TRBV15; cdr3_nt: TGTGCCTCTTCGGGAGCCCATGGGTTGAATGAGCAGTTCTTC; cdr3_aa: CASSGAHGLNEQFF
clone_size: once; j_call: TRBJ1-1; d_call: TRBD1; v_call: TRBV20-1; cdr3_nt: TGCAGTGCTAGAAGGGGGCGACACACTGAAGCTTTCTTT; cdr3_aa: CSARRGRHTEAFF
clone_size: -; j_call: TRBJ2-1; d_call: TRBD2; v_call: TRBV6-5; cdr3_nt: TGTGCCAGCAAGGCGGGAGGAAAGTACAATGAGCAGTTCTTC; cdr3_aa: CASKAGGKYNEQFF
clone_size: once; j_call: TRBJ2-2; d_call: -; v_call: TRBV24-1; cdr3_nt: TGTGCCACCAGTGATTCCTCTCGGGACATTAACACCGGGGAGCTGTTTTTT; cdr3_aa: CATSDSSRDINTGELFF
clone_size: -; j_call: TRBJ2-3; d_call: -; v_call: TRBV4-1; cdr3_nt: TGCGCCAGCAGCCAAGTTCTAGCGCCTAGCACAGATACGCAGTATTTT; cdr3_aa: CASSQVLAPSTDTQYF
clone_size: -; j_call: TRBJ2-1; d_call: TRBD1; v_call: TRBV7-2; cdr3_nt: TGTGCCAGCAGCTTAGCGGGACAGGACTACAATGAGCAGTTCTTC; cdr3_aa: CASSLAGQDYNEQFF
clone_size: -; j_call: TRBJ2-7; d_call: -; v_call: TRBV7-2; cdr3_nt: TGTGCCAGCAGCCCTACTCAGAGGGAGCAGTACTTC; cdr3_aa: CASSPTQREQYF
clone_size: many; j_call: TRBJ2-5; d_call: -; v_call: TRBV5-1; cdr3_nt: TGTGCCAGCAGTTTAAACAGGGAAGAGACCCAGTACTTC; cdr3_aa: CASSLNREETQYF
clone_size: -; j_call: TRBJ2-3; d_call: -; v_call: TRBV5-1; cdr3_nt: TGCGCCAGCAGCTTGTCGCAGGATACAGATACGCAGTATTTT; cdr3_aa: CASSLSQDTDTQYF
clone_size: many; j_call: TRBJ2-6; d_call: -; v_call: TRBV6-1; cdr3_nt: TGTGCCAGCAGTGAACAACCCTCTGGGGCCAACGTCCTGACTTTC; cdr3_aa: CASSEQPSGANVLTF
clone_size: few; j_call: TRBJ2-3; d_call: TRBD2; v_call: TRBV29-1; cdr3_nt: TGCAGCGTCAGACTAGCGGGTTCAGATACGCAGTATTTT; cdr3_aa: CSVRLAGSDTQYF
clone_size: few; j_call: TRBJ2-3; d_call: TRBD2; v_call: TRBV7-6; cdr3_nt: TGTGCCAGCAGCGAAAAGCGGGACCCAGCAGATACGCAGTATTTT; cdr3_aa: CASSEKRDPADTQYF
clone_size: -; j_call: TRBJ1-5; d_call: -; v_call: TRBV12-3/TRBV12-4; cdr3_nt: TGTGCCAGCAGTTTTCGTTACAATCAGCCCCAGCATTTT; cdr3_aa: CASSFRYNQPQHF
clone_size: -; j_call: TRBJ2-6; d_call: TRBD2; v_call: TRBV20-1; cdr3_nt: TGCAGTGCCAGCGCGGGGGAATCTGGGGCCAACGTCCTGACTTTC; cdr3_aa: CSASAGESGANVLTF
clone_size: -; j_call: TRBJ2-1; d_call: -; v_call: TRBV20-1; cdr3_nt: TGCAGTGCTATCCGAGAGTTAGGGGGTAATGAGCAGTTCTTC; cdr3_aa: CSAIRELGGNEQFF
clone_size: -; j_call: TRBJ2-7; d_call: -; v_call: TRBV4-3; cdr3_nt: TGCGCCAGCAGCCAAGGACTAGTGGGAGGCGAGCAGTACTTC; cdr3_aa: CASSQGLVGGEQYF
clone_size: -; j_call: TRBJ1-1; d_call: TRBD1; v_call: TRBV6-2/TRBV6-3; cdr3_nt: TGTGCCAGCAGTTACCGGGCAGGGGGAAACGAGAACACTGAAGCTTTCTTT; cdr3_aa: CASSYRAGGNENTEAFF